These 4 T cell receptor beta chains were all obtained from the same sample, sequenced in a study of identical twins. TCRdb analysed the 5' RACE reads with MiXCR anew, one entry per CDR3 protein. The sample contains roughly 350,000 distinct CDR3 sequences, roughly an eighth of which appear only once. The same data also went into a second study, on yellow fever vaccine responses in identical twins.

Sequenced input: CD8+ T cells sorted from blood. These receptors were collected from a woman aged 18 to 35 in good health.

This rearrangement joins TRBV7-6 to TRBJ2-1, with 11 bases matching TRBD2. V was clipped by 3 bases and J by 8 bases; unmatched bases: 6. This CDR3 is 15 amino acids long. CDR1 and CDR2 (germline): SGHVS, FNYEAQ. The CDR3 bases are TGTGCCAGCAGCTTTAGCGGGGGGGCCGCTGATGAGCAGTTCTTC. Translated, it gives CASSFSGGAADEQFF. The full variable domain, its missing parts supplied by reference TRBV7-6 and TRBJ2-1, is GAGVSQSPRYKVTKRGQDVALRCDPISGHVSLYWYRQALGQGPEFLTYFNYEAQQDKSGLPNDRFSAERPEGSISTLTIQRTEQRDSAMYRCASSFSGGAADEQFFGPGTRLTVL.

This clonotype has just a few counts. This chain links TRBV12-5 with TRBJ2-7; TRBD1 agrees at 9 bases. CDR1 and CDR2 from the germline V gene are LGHNT and FRNRAP. The CDR3 is made up of 15 amino acids. The V segment lost 6 bases and the J segment 3 bases; nucleotides outside the gene matches: 9. For the CDR3, the DNA is TGTGCTAGTGGCTATCTACCGGGACAGGGCTACGAGCAGTACTTC. It specifies CASGYLPGQGYEQYF.

This sequence joins TRBV20-1 and TRBJ2-7; possible D gene TRBD2, 5 bases. V was pared by 0 bases and J by 2 bases, with 14 bases between. CDR3 size: 15 residues. Germline V gives CDR1 DFQATT, CDR2 SNEGSKA (reference sequence). CDR3 residues: CSARDRAAGTYEQYF. For the CDR3, the DNA is TGCAGTGCTAGAGATCGGGCGGCGGGTACCTACGAGCAGTACTTC.

This clonotype has only a few counts. V and J are TRBV7-9 and TRBJ2-1, with D possibly being TRBD1 or TRBD2 (5 bases each). The CDR3 runs 15 residues. Trimming cost V 5 bases and J 1 base, with 12 bases left between them. In germline, CDR1 is SEHNR, CDR2 FQNEAQ (reference sequence). CDR3 sequence: CASSARDGSYNEQFF. Written as DNA, the CDR3 is TGTGCCAGCAGCGCCCGGGACGGTTCCTACAATGAGCAGTTCTTC.